The next 13 T cell receptor beta chains were all read from a single sample in a study of T-cell reconstitution after alpha-beta-depleted transplantation in children. Preparation of the TCRbeta library was carried out with unique molecular identifiers. One entry per CDR3 protein results from TCRdb running MiXCR on the PCR reads. Of some 220,000 distinct CDR3 sequences listed, about a tenth were seen once; the top ten hold 5% to 7%. Sequencing used PBMCs from the stem cell graft donor, obtained from the stem cell graft. These receptors all come from a human donor who donated a stem cell graft to a child with acute lymphoblastic leukemia.

The J gene is TRBJ2-5, the V gene TRBV27; D not resolved. The CDR3 runs 14 residues. Trimming cost V 5 bases and J 5 bases, with 15 bases left between them. The V gene's germline CDR1 is MNHEY and CDR2 SMNVEV (reference sequence). The CDR3 here is CASSPHSKPETQYF. The CDR3 nucleotides read TGTGCCAGCAGTCCCCATAGTAAGCCGGAGACCCAGTACTTC.

This clonotype occurred many times. V and J are TRBV30 and TRBJ1-2, with a weak D call TRBD1 (6 bases). The germline gives CDR1 GTSNPN, CDR2 SVGIG (reference sequence). The CDR3 runs to 14 residues. Trimming shortened V by 4 bases and J by 8 bases, and 20 bases separated the two germline ends. The CDR3 sequence: CAWTTPGGFWGYTF. DNA of the CDR3: TGTGCCTGGACGACTCCCGGGGGCTTCTGGGGCTACACCTTC.

The chain employs TRBV10-2 and TRBJ2-5; the D is unclear. The V and J ends lost 0 bases and 1 base respectively, with 3 bases between them. Germline lookup yields CDR1 WSHSY and CDR2 SAAADI. The CDR3 has 13 amino acids. The CDR3 nucleotides read TGCGCCAGCAGTGAGTCTCTCCAAGAGACCCAGTACTTC. This translates into CASSESLQETQYF.

The table lists this clonotype with many counts. V is TRBV20-1 and J is TRBJ2-7; D unresolved. V lost 5 bases, J lost 0 bases, and 17 bases lay in between. Germline values: CDR1 DFQATT, CDR2 SNEGSKA (reference sequence). The CDR3 loop spans 15 amino acids. CDR3 in DNA: TGCAGTGCTGAAGACCCCGCAGATAGCTCCTACGAGCAGTACTTC. This translates into CSAEDPADSSYEQYF.

This chain links TRBV19 with TRBJ1-1; D is uncertain. V gave up 7 bases and J gave up 5 bases, with 11 bases separating them. The CDR3 is made up of 12 amino acids. From germline, CDR1 is LNHDA and CDR2 SQIVND (reference sequence). Here the CDR3 reads CASTTLRTEAFF. The CDR3 DNA sequence: TGTGCCAGTACAACATTGAGGACTGAAGCTTTCTTT.

This clonotype was detected many times. The V call is TRBV3-1, the J call TRBJ2-3; TRBD2 aligns across 13 bases. V shed 7 bases and J 3 bases; nucleotides not matched to a gene: 10. Germline CDR1 LGHDT, CDR2 YNNKEL (reference sequence). The CDR3 has 17 residues. DNA for the CDR3: TGTGCCAGCATCCCCTCGGGACTAGCGGGGAGTACAGATACGCAGTATTTT. Encoded protein: CASIPSGLAGSTDTQYF.

This clonotype was recorded many times. The chain couples TRBV7-2 to TRBJ2-2; perhaps D is TRBD1 or TRBD2 (6 bases each). The CDR3 has 16 residues. Trimming stripped 4 bases from V and 3 bases from J, with 15 bases between. Per germline, CDR1 SGHTA and CDR2 FQGNSA. DNA for the CDR3: TGTGCCAGCAGCTCAACAGGGAGGAGTTACACCGGGGAGCTGTTTTTT. It codes for CASSSTGRSYTGELFF.

This clonotype was counted a few times. This chain connects TRBV20-1 to TRBJ1-2, with 7 bases fitting TRBD1. CDR1 and CDR2 (germline): DFQATT, SNEGSKA (reference sequence). The CDR3 totals 14 residues. Trimming at V came to 2 bases and at J to 4 bases, leaving 7 bases not matched to a gene. The chain's CDR3 is CSARPTGPSYGYTF. The CDR3 bases are TGCAGTGCTAGACCGACAGGGCCGAGCTATGGCTACACCTTC.

The sample holds many counts of this clonotype. This chain links TRBV6-1 with TRBJ2-7; 8 bases map to TRBD1. This CDR3 spans 14 amino acids. The V and J ends lost 6 bases and 3 bases, in that order; junction bases with no gene match: 7. CDR1 and CDR2 (germline): MNHNS, SASEGT. The CDR3 DNA reads as TGTGCCAGCAGAGACGGACAGGGCTACTACGAGCAGTACTTC. Its protein product is CASRDGQGYYEQYF.

The table lists this clonotype with a few counts. This rearrangement joins TRBV7-2 to TRBJ2-5, with D tentatively TRBD1 or TRBD2 (5 bases each). Germline V gene lookup returns CDR1 SGHTA and CDR2 FQGNSA. Trimming pared 1 base from V and 1 base from J, leaving 10 bases between. The CDR3 extends over 15 amino acids. The CDR3 nucleotides are TGTGCCAGCAGCTTAGGGTTAGGGACCCAAGAGACCCAGTACTTC. Its translation is CASSLGLGTQETQYF.

This clonotype has a handful of counts. The chain uses TRBV7-9 and TRBJ2-2; the D gene is possibly TRBD1 (6 bases). This CDR3 is built from 15 residues. Germline V lookup: CDR1 SEHNR, CDR2 FQNEAQ (reference sequence). The ends were cut back, 1 base at V and 6 bases at J, with 12 bases in the middle. Written as DNA, the CDR3 is TGTGCCAGCAGCTTAGACGGATCAGGGGCCGGGGAGCTGTTTTTT. This encodes CASSLDGSGAGELFF.

V is TRBV7-2 and J is TRBJ2-2; D tentatively reads TRBD1 or TRBD2 (6 bases each). V was trimmed by 1 base and J by 4 bases, leaving 10 bases between them. The CDR3 spans 15 residues. Germline assignment: CDR1 SGHTA and CDR2 FQGNSA. DNA of the CDR3: TGTGCCAGCAGCTTAGTAACGGGGGCCACCGGGGAGCTGTTTTTT. This encodes CASSLVTGATGELFF. Looking up the rest from reference TRBV7-2 and TRBJ2-2 gives the full variable domain: GAGVSQSPSNKVTEKGKDVELRCDPISGHTALYWYRQSLGQGLEFLIYFQGNSAPDKSGLPSDRFSAERTGGSVSTLTIQRTQQEDSAVYLCASSLVTGATGELFFGEGSRLTVL.

The chain uses TRBV20-1 and TRBJ1-5; TRBD1 matches at 7 bases. The germline CDR1 and CDR2 sequences are DFQATT and SNEGSKA (reference sequence). The CDR3 has 16 residues. V lost 0 bases, J lost 5 bases, and 10 bases stayed unmatched. CDR3 amino acids: CSARDGTGTAYQPQHF. The CDR3 bases are TGCAGTGCTAGAGATGGGACCGGGACAGCCTATCAGCCCCAGCATTTT.